Listed below are T cell receptor beta chains from one sample, sequenced in a study of blood T cell repertoires in COVID-19. The method was immunoSEQ multiplex PCR; TCRdb's version includes in-frame clones alone and lacks a portion of them. The table shows over 200,000 clones, with 88% occurring only once. The sequencing input was peripheral blood. Source of these receptors: a woman in her sixties with acute or convalescent COVID-19. Each CDR3 is given with its conserved first and last residue. The D gene is left open where the match is weak. A row's size may be missing; if present it is once, few, many or a size class.

size: .; J: TRBJ2-4; D: TRBD1; V: TRBV16; DNA: TGTGCCAGCAGCCATGGACAGGGGGGGGCCAAAAACATTCAGTACTTC; CDR3: CASSHGQGGAKNIQYF
size: once; J: TRBJ1-4; D: .; V: TRBV10-3; DNA: TGTGCCATCAGTGAGGGGGTGGAGGCAAGAGGAAAACTGTTTTTT; CDR3: CAISEGVEARGKLFF
size: .; J: TRBJ2-5; D: .; V: TRBV2; DNA: TGTGCCAGCAGGAAGGACAGCCAAGAGACCCAGTACTTC; CDR3: CASRKDSQETQYF
size: .; J: TRBJ2-1; D: TRBD2; V: TRBV20-1; DNA: TGCAGTGCTAGTCTGCTAGCGGGGTACAATGAGCAGTTCTTC; CDR3: CSASLLAGYNEQFF
size: .; J: TRBJ1-5; D: .; V: TRBV9; DNA: TGTGCCAGCAGCGCCGGAGACAGGCTCCAACAGCCCCAGCATTTT; CDR3: CASSAGDRLQQPQHF
size: .; J: TRBJ1-2; D: .; V: TRBV9; DNA: TGTGCCAGCAGCGTAGCCCCCTATCCAGGGGCGTATACCTACACCTTC; CDR3: CASSVAPYPGAYTYTF
size: .; J: TRBJ2-7; D: TRBD1; V: TRBV7-9; DNA: TGTGCCAGCAGCCCCCGAGACAGGGTCGGGTACGAGCAGTACTTC; CDR3: CASSPRDRVGYEQYF
size: .; J: TRBJ2-7; D: TRBD1; V: TRBV5-1; DNA: TGCGCCAGCAGCTTACAGGTCACAGGGGAGGAGCAGTACTTC; CDR3: CASSLQVTGEEQYF
size: .; J: TRBJ2-1; D: TRBD2; V: TRBV12-5; DNA: TGTGCTAGTGGTTTGGTAAGGACGTGGGGACTAGCGGGAACGGGGTCCTACAATGAGCAGTTCTTC; CDR3: CASGLVRTWGLAGTGSYNEQFF
size: .; J: TRBJ1-1; D: .; V: TRBV11-3; DNA: TGTGCCAGCAGCTTACAGGGGTCGAACACTGAAGCTTTCTTT; CDR3: CASSLQGSNTEAFF
size: .; J: TRBJ1-4; D: TRBD1; V: TRBV18; DNA: TGTGCCAGCCAAGGACAGGGAGAGGAAAAACTGTTTTTT; CDR3: CASQGQGEEKLFF
size: .; J: TRBJ2-3; D: TRBD1; V: TRBV3-1/TRBV3-2; DNA: TGTGCCAGCAGCAAGCGGACAGGGAGCACAGATACGCAGTATTTT; CDR3: CASSKRTGSTDTQYF
size: few; J: TRBJ1-1; D: .; V: TRBV7-9; DNA: TGTGCCAGCAGCTTGACCGTTGGAGGAGCTTTCTTT; CDR3: CASSLTVGGAFF
size: .; J: TRBJ2-6; D: .; V: TRBV5-6; DNA: TGTGCCAGCAGCTTGAGAACAGGGTCTGGGGCCAACGTCCTGACTTTC; CDR3: CASSLRTGSGANVLTF
size: .; J: TRBJ2-7; D: .; V: TRBV30; DNA: TGTGCCTTCTCACTTACTACGGTGGACGAGCAGTACTTC; CDR3: CAFSLTTVDEQYF
size: .; J: TRBJ2-1; D: TRBD1; V: TRBV6-5; DNA: TGTGCCAGCAGTTACTCGTTACAGGGGTTAGGTTTTGAGCAGTTCTTC; CDR3: CASSYSLQGLGFEQFF
size: once; J: TRBJ2-3; D: TRBD2; V: TRBV4-2; DNA: TGTGCCAGCAGCCAAGATACTAGCGGGAGGACGGCGCAGTATTTT; CDR3: CASSQDTSGRTAQYF
size: .; J: TRBJ2-7; D: TRBD1; V: TRBV6-6; DNA: TGTGCCAGCAGTTACTCCCCGACAGGGACCGAGCAGTACTTC; CDR3: CASSYSPTGTEQYF
size: .; J: TRBJ2-7; D: .; V: TRBV21-1; DNA: TGTGCCAGCAGCAAAGTGAGCCCGATTAGAGGTTACTACGAGCAGTACTTC; CDR3: CASSKVSPIRGYYEQYF
size: once; J: TRBJ1-3; D: .; V: TRBV11-2; DNA: TGTGCCAGCAGCTTAGGAGAAGCGGTATCTGGAAACACCATATATTTT; CDR3: CASSLGEAVSGNTIYF
size: .; J: TRBJ1-6; D: .; V: TRBV18; DNA: TGTGCCAGCTCGCTTCGACAGGAGAGCTCCTATAATTCACCCCTCCACTTT; CDR3: CASSLRQESSYNSPLHF
size: .; J: TRBJ2-5; D: .; V: TRBV6-5; DNA: TGTGCCAGCAGTCGTCGTGCGAGCTACCAAGAGACCCAGTACTTC; CDR3: CASSRRASYQETQYF
size: .; J: TRBJ2-7; D: TRBD2; V: TRBV4-1; DNA: TGCGCCAGCAGCCAAGGGACTAGCGGGTTCGGCGAGCAGTACTTC; CDR3: CASSQGTSGFGEQYF
size: .; J: TRBJ2-5; D: TRBD2; V: TRBV5-4; DNA: TGTGCCAGCAGCTTGCCCAGCGGGGGGGCAGAAGAGACCCAGTACTTC; CDR3: CASSLPSGGAEETQYF
size: .; J: TRBJ1-6; D: .; V: TRBV6-5; DNA: TGTGCCATCGCGGTCGCAGGGAATAATTCACCCCTCCACTTT; CDR3: CAIAVAGNNSPLHF
size: .; J: TRBJ1-3; D: TRBD1; V: TRBV2; DNA: TGTGCCAGCAGGAAGGACAGGGGTGGAAACACCATATATTTT; CDR3: CASRKDRGGNTIYF
size: .; J: TRBJ2-7; D: TRBD2; V: TRBV28; DNA: TGTGCCAGCAGGGAGGGACTAGCGGGGGGGCGCGAGCAGTACTTC; CDR3: CASREGLAGGREQYF
size: .; J: TRBJ1-5; D: TRBD1; V: TRBV2; DNA: TGTGCCAGCAGTGAATGGGACAGGGATCAGCCCCAGCATTTT; CDR3: CASSEWDRDQPQHF
size: few; J: TRBJ1-2; D: TRBD1; V: TRBV3-1/TRBV3-2; DNA: TGTGCCAGCAGGACACAGGGGGCGCAATTCAACTATGGCTACACCTTC; CDR3: CASRTQGAQFNYGYTF
size: .; J: TRBJ2-1; D: TRBD1; V: TRBV19; DNA: TGTGCCAGTAGTAGACAGGGGGGCCTCTACAATGAGCAGTTCTTC; CDR3: CASSRQGGLYNEQFF
size: few; J: TRBJ1-3; D: .; V: TRBV18; DNA: TGTGCCAGCTCACCAGCGGGGGTACGCTCTGGAAACACCATATATTTT; CDR3: CASSPAGVRSGNTIYF
size: .; J: TRBJ2-3; D: TRBD2; V: TRBV7-9; DNA: TGTGCCAGCAGCTTTAGCGGGGCAAGCACAGATACGCAGTATTTT; CDR3: CASSFSGASTDTQYF
size: .; J: TRBJ1-2; D: .; V: TRBV15; DNA: TGTGCCACCAGCAGAGAAACCACTGATTATGGCTACACCTTC; CDR3: CATSRETTDYGYTF
size: .; J: TRBJ1-2; D: .; V: TRBV19; DNA: TGTGCCAGTAGTATAAAACAGGGAGACTATGGCTACACCTTC; CDR3: CASSIKQGDYGYTF
size: .; J: TRBJ2-7; D: .; V: TRBV19; DNA: TGTGCCAGTACCATAGAACTAGGGGGGGTCCCGAGCTCCTACGAGCAGTACTTC; CDR3: CASTIELGGVPSSYEQYF
size: .; J: TRBJ2-1; D: TRBD2; V: TRBV2; DNA: TGTGCCAGCAGTGTGAGTGGCGGGGGTTACAATGAGCAGTTCTTC; CDR3: CASSVSGGGYNEQFF
size: .; J: TRBJ2-5; D: TRBD1; V: TRBV19; DNA: TGTGCCAGTAGAGAGACAGGGAAAGAGACCCAGTACTTC; CDR3: CASRETGKETQYF
size: .; J: TRBJ1-2; D: .; V: TRBV15; DNA: TGTGCCACCAGCAGAGAGCTACGTAATGGCTACACCTTC; CDR3: CATSRELRNGYTF
size: once; J: TRBJ1-2; D: .; V: TRBV2; DNA: TGTGCCAGCAGCCTACAGGGAAACTATGGCTACACCTTC; CDR3: CASSLQGNYGYTF
size: .; J: TRBJ1-4; D: .; V: TRBV28; DNA: TGTGCCAGCAGTTTAATCACAGCCCCTGCAACTAATGAAAAACTGTTTTTT; CDR3: CASSLITAPATNEKLFF
size: .; J: TRBJ1-2; D: TRBD1; V: TRBV6-6; DNA: TGTGCCAGCAGCCCTGACAGGGGCTATGGCTACACCTTC; CDR3: CASSPDRGYGYTF
size: .; J: TRBJ1-5; D: .; V: TRBV7-2; DNA: TGTGCCAGCAGCTTAGAAGGAGGCAATCAGCCCCAGCATTTT; CDR3: CASSLEGGNQPQHF
size: .; J: TRBJ2-7; D: .; V: TRBV6-5; DNA: TGTGCCAGCAGGTCTCAGGGATACGAGCAGTACTTC; CDR3: CASRSQGYEQYF
size: .; J: TRBJ1-6; D: .; V: TRBV2; DNA: TGTGCCTCCCGAAGGGACTGGGGTAATTCACCCCTCCACTTT; CDR3: CASRRDWGNSPLHF
size: .; J: TRBJ2-7; D: .; V: TRBV7-7; DNA: TGTGCCAGCAGCCCCAATCCGGGAAGGGACGAGCAGTACTTC; CDR3: CASSPNPGRDEQYF
size: .; J: TRBJ2-1; D: .; V: TRBV12-3/TRBV12-4; DNA: TGTGCCAGCAGTCCTGGAGACAATGAGCAGTTCTTC; CDR3: CASSPGDNEQFF
size: .; J: TRBJ2-5; D: .; V: TRBV11-2; DNA: TGTGCCAGCAGCCTCCAAGAGACCCAGTACTTC; CDR3: CASSLQETQYF
size: .; J: TRBJ1-4; D: .; V: TRBV27; DNA: TGTGCCAGCAGTTTAGGCAGGGCAACTCGGAATGAAAAACTGTTTTTT; CDR3: CASSLGRATRNEKLFF
size: .; J: TRBJ1-5; D: .; V: TRBV5-1; DNA: TGCGCCAGCAGCTTGACGGGGGGCGCCCCGCACAATCAGCCCCAGCATTTT; CDR3: CASSLTGGAPHNQPQHF
size: .; J: TRBJ2-3; D: .; V: TRBV30; DNA: TGTGCCTGGAGTGCTGGTCCGGCAGATACGCAGTATTTT; CDR3: CAWSAGPADTQYF
size: .; J: TRBJ1-1; D: TRBD1; V: TRBV6-2/TRBV6-3; DNA: TGTGCCAGCAGTTGGGACAGTGGGGAAATGAACACTGAAGCTTTCTTT; CDR3: CASSWDSGEMNTEAFF
size: .; J: TRBJ1-2; D: .; V: TRBV27; DNA: TGTGCCAGCACCCCCCGGGGGGAGGGTCGTGGCTACACCTTC; CDR3: CASTPRGEGRGYTF
size: .; J: TRBJ2-7; D: .; V: TRBV6-5; DNA: TGTGCCAGCAGTTACTCGGCCGAGCAGTACTTC; CDR3: CASSYSAEQYF
size: .; J: TRBJ1-2; D: .; V: TRBV19; DNA: TGTGCCAGTAGTATAGACAGGACTAACTATGGCTACACCTTC; CDR3: CASSIDRTNYGYTF
size: .; J: TRBJ2-2; D: TRBD1; V: TRBV4-3; DNA: TGCGCCAGCAGCCAACCTTCCGGGACAGCGAACACCGGGGAGCTGTTTTTT; CDR3: CASSQPSGTANTGELFF
size: .; J: TRBJ2-1; D: TRBD2; V: TRBV10-1; DNA: TGCGCCAGCAGTGAGTCATCCGGGACTAGCGCTCTCAATGAGCAGTTCTTC; CDR3: CASSESSGTSALNEQFF
size: once; J: TRBJ1-1; D: .; V: TRBV5-3; DNA: TGTGCCAGAAGCCTAAGGGGAAATGAAGCTTTCTTT; CDR3: CARSLRGNEAFF
size: .; J: TRBJ2-5; D: TRBD2; V: TRBV6-2/TRBV6-3; DNA: TGTGCCAGCAGTGAGGGACTAGCGGTCGGGGCCCAGTACTTC; CDR3: CASSEGLAVGAQYF